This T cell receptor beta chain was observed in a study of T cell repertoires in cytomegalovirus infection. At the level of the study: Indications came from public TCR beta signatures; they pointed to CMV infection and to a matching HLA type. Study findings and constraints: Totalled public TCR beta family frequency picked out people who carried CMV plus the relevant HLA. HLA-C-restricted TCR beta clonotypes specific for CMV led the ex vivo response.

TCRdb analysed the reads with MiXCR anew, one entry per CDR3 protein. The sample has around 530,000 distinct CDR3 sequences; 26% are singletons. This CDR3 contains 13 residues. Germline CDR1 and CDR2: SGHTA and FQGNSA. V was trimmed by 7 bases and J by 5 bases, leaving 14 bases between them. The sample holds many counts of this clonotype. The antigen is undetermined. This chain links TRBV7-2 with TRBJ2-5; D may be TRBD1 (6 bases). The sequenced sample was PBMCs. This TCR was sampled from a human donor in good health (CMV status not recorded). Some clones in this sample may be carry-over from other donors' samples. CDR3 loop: CASTVTRGETQYF. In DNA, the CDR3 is TGTGCCAGCACCGTAACTAGGGGGGAGACCCAGTACTTC.